This T cell receptor (beta chain) was captured by sequencing in a study of cytomegalovirus exposure and HLA in healthy donors. Germline V gene lookup returns CDR1 SGHVS and CDR2 FNYEAQ. Trimming removed 5 bases from V and 5 bases from J; junction bases left unmatched: 10. CDR3 length: 18 amino acids. The primer mix had 60 Vbeta and 13 Jbeta primers. Profiled with immunoSEQ multiplex PCR; TCRdb holds only in-frame clones, not every one. The repertoire holds roughly 160,000 clones, with about 80% as singletons. The clonotype was recovered from a man aged 25 to 45 in good health and CMV-seropositive. The sequencing input was PBMCs. The chain is built from TRBV7-6 and TRBJ2-2; 14 bases agree with TRBD2. The CDR3 protein is CASSPGLAGGEGTGELFF. CDR3 nucleotide sequence: TGTGCCAGCAGCCCAGGACTAGCGGGGGGCGAAGGGACCGGGGAGCTGTTTTTT.